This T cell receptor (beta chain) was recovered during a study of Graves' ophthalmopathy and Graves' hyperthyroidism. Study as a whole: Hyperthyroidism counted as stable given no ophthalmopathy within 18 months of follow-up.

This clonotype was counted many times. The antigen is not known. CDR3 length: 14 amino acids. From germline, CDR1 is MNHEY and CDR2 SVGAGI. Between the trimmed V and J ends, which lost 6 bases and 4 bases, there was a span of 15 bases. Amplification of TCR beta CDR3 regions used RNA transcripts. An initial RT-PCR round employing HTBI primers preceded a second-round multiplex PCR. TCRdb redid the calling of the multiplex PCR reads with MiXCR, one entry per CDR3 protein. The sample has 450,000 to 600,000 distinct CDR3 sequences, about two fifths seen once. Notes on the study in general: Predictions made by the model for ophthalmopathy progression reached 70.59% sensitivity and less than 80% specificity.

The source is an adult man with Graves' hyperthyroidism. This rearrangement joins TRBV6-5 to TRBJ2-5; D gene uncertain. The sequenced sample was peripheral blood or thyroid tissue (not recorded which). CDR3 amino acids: CASSYLGPRETQYF. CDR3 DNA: TGTGCCAGCAGCTATCTAGGCCCTCGAGAGACCCAGTACTTC.